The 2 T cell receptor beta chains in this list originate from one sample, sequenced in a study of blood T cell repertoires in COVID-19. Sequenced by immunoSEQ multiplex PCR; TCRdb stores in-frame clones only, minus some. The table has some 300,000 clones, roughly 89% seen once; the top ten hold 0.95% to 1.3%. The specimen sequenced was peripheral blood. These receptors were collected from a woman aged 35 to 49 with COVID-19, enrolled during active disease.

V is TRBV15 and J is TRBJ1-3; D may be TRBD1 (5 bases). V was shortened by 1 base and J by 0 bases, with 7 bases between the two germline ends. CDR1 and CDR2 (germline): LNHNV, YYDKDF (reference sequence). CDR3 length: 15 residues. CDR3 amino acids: CATSRGGLSGNTIYF. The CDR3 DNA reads TGTGCCACCAGCAGAGGGGGCCTCTCTGGAAACACCATATATTTT.

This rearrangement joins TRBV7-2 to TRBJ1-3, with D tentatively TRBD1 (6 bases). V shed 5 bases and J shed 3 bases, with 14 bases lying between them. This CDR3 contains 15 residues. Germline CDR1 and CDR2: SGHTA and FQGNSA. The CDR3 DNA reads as TGTGCCAGCAGCGCCGGGACACTTTTTGGAAACACCATATATTTT. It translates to CASSAGTLFGNTIYF.